This T cell receptor (beta chain) was found in a study of cytomegalovirus exposure and HLA in healthy donors. Study results and limitations: What was likely a sequencing artifact was a cluster of highly shared sequence variants. Excluded were some V segments that proved indistinguishable, including TRBV6-2 and TRBV6-3. Highest at DRB1 and lowest at HLA-C, TCR association rates differed among HLA loci in a later analysis.

The PCR had 60 Vbeta and 13 Jbeta primers. In the source study's methods: Later analysis identified some 80 million unique TCR beta chains, about 11 million shared. Repertoires were generated with immunoSEQ multiplex PCR, while TCRdb's copy carries only in-frame clones and drops some. The DNA gave D and trimming, while V, J and clone size come from that table. Reported are roughly 120,000 clones; the ten largest clones contain under 1.3%. The CDR3 has 15 amino acids. The V and J ends lost 6 bases and 7 bases respectively, with 21 bases between them. CDR1 is LNHDA, CDR2 SQIVND, per germline (reference sequence). On this clone: The antigen is undetermined.

J is TRBJ1-2 and V is TRBV19, with D possibly TRBD1 on 5 matching bases. Sequenced: PBMCs. This clonotype originated in a man in his late teens or twenties in good health and CMV-seronegative. The CDR3 DNA is TGTGCCAGTAGCACGTGGGGTAGGGGTATGACTGGCTACACCTTC. This encodes CASSTWGRGMTGYTF.